The 30 T cell receptor beta chains below were found in one sample sequenced in a study of early T cells in non-severe SARS-CoV-2 infection. TCRdb reanalysed the 5' RACE reads using MiXCR and keeps one entry per CDR3 protein. The sample holds approximately 50,000 distinct CDR3 sequences, about a tenth seen once. Sequenced input: whole blood. Receptors were obtained from an adult who was a healthcare worker with PCR-confirmed SARS-CoV-2 infection or an uninfected control (not recorded which).

The table lists this clonotype with many counts. The V and J genes are TRBV7-9 and TRBJ2-7; 9 bases match TRBD2. J gave up 2 bases and V 4 bases, and 6 bases lay outside the gene matches. CDR3 length equals 15 residues. CDR1 SEHNR and CDR2 FQNEAQ come from the germline V gene (reference sequence). CDR3 sequence: CASSSPSGMTYEQYF. The CDR3 nucleotides read TGTGCCAGCAGCTCCCCTAGCGGGATGACCTACGAGCAGTACTTC.

The V and J genes are TRBV20-1 and TRBJ2-7, with 10 positions matching TRBD2. The CDR3 contains 16 residues. After removal of 3 bases from V and 1 base from J, the junction contained 9 bases not matched to a gene. In germline, CDR1 is DFQATT, CDR2 SNEGSKA (reference sequence). The CDR3 DNA reads as TGCAGTGCTAGGTCTTCTAGCGGGAGAAAGTCCTACGAGCAGTACTTC. Protein: CSARSSSGRKSYEQYF.

The table lists this clonotype with a few counts. V usage is TRBV19 and J usage is TRBJ2-2; possibly TRBD2 for D (6 bases). Per the germline V gene, CDR1 is LNHDA and CDR2 is SQIVND (reference sequence). The CDR3 length is 17 residues. Trimming cost V 5 bases and J 0 bases, with 16 bases left between them. CDR3 amino acids: CASSPLLAVSNTGELFF. In DNA form, the CDR3 reads TGTGCCAGTAGTCCCCTCTTAGCGGTGTCGAACACCGGGGAGCTGTTTTTT.

As concerns this clonotype: This may come from a read error, since a much larger clone is one base off. V and J are TRBV11-2 and TRBJ2-5, with D possibly matching TRBD2 (5 bases). The CDR3 consists of 14 residues. With 5 bases removed from V and 5 bases from J, the gap between germline ends came to 15 bases. Germline V lookup: CDR1 SGHAT, CDR2 FQNNGV. CDR3 loop: CASSDAAGGETQYF. DNA of the CDR3: TGTGCCAGCAGCGATGCCGCGGGCGGGGAGACCCAGTACTTC.

In this sample, this clonotype turned up a few times. The rearrangement links TRBV4-3 to TRBJ2-7; D not resolved. This CDR3 is built from 14 residues. V lost 1 base and J 6 bases, leaving 13 bases between the germline ends. Per germline, CDR1 LGHNA and CDR2 YSLEER. Written as DNA, the CDR3 is TGCGCCAGCAGCCAAGGGCCCGCCGAAGGCGAGCAGTACTTC. This gives the protein CASSQGPAEGEQYF.

V usage is TRBV25-1 and J usage is TRBJ2-2, with D uncertain. V was clipped by 3 bases and J by 6 bases, with 17 bases between them. In germline, CDR1 is MGHDK, CDR2 SYGVNS. The CDR3 length is 16 residues. The CDR3 protein is CASSDSVGIGAGELFF. Here the CDR3 DNA reads TGTGCCAGCAGTGATTCCGTTGGCATAGGCGCCGGGGAGCTGTTTTTT. Filled out from reference TRBV25-1 and TRBJ2-2, the complete variable domain reads EADIYQTPRYLVIGTGKKITLECSQTMGHDKMYWYQQDPGMELHLIHYSYGVNSTEKGDLSSESTVSRIRTEHFPLTLESARPSHTSQYLCASSDSVGIGAGELFFGEGSRLTVL.

V usage is TRBV20-1 and J usage is TRBJ1-3, with D perhaps TRBD1 (5 bases). The CDR3 totals 13 residues. V lost 7 bases and J lost 0, with 10 bases in between. CDR1 is DFQATT and CDR2 is SNEGSKA in the germline V gene (reference sequence). This CDR3 reads CSVYRPSGNTIYF. CDR3 nucleotide sequence: TGCAGTGTCTACAGGCCCTCTGGAAACACCATATATTTT.

The sample holds many counts of this clonotype. The rearrangement links TRBV28 to TRBJ2-1, with D possibly matching TRBD2 (6 bases). The V end lost 7 bases, the J end lost 5 bases, and 21 bases lay between the germline ends. The CDR3 has 16 amino acids. Germline CDR1 reads MDHEN; CDR2 reads SYDVKM. For the CDR3, the DNA is TGTGCCAGCATACCCGCGAGGACTACACTTAACAATGAGCAGTTCTTC. As protein: CASIPARTTLNNEQFF. Combining the CDR3 with reference TRBV28 and TRBJ2-1 gives the whole variable domain DVKVTQSSRYLVKRTGEKVFLECVQDMDHENMFWYRQDPGLGLRLIYFSYDVKMKEKGDIPEGYSVSREKKERFSLILESASTNQTSMYLCASIPARTTLNNEQFFGPGTRLTVL.

The rearrangement uses TRBV19 and TRBJ2-3; no clear D. Germline V gene sequence: CDR1 LNHDA, CDR2 SQIVND (reference sequence). V lost 10 bases, J lost 2 bases, and 28 bases lay in between. This CDR3 has 18 residues. The chain's CDR3 is CATAIDAVTSSFTDTQYF. In DNA, the CDR3 is TGTGCCACAGCTATTGATGCGGTTACCTCTTCATTCACAGATACGCAGTATTTT.

This clonotype was picked up a small number of times. As DNA, the CDR3 is TGCGCCAGCAGCGGGGGACAGCCGCAAGAGACCCAGTACTTC. Its protein is CASSGGQPQETQYF. The genes are TRBV5-1 and TRBJ2-5, with 7 nucleotides matching TRBD1. Per germline, CDR1 SGHRS and CDR2 YFSETQ. The ends lost 4 bases at V and 2 bases at J; junction bases unmatched: 5. The CDR3 spans 14 residues.

This clonotype occurred many times. The chain recombines TRBV20-1 with TRBJ2-7; possibly TRBD1 for D (6 bases). V was pared by 0 bases and J by 5 bases, with 14 bases between. The CDR3 has 14 residues. Per the germline V gene, CDR1 is DFQATT and CDR2 is SNEGSKA (reference sequence). The CDR3 DNA is TGCAGTGCTAGAGACCACAGGGTTATAAACGAGCAGTACTTC. Its translation: CSARDHRVINEQYF.

This chain connects TRBV29-1 to TRBJ1-1; D remains ambiguous. Germline CDR1 SQVTM, CDR2 ANQGSEA. V was pared by 4 bases and J by 5 bases, with 5 bases between. This CDR3 comprises 10 residues. CDR3 coding DNA: TGCAGCGTTGGGTTGACTGAAGCTTTCTTT. Amino acid sequence: CSVGLTEAFF. Full variable domain (outside the CDR3, taken from reference TRBV29-1 and TRBJ1-1): SAVISQKPSRDICQRGTSLTIQCQVDSQVTMMFWYRQQPGQSLTLIATANQGSEATYESGFVIDKFPISRPNLTFSTLTVSNMSPEDSSIYLCSVGLTEAFFGQGTRLTVV.

This clonotype occurred many times. This chain's CDR3 is CASSRLAGGPRNEQFF. The CDR3 region has the DNA TGTGCCAGCAGCCGACTAGCGGGAGGGCCGAGGAATGAGCAGTTCTTC. The rearrangement links TRBV13 to TRBJ2-1; 14 bases match TRBD2. The CDR3 spans 16 residues. Germline CDR1 and CDR2: PRHDT and FYEKMQ (reference sequence). The trim removed 5 bases at V and 7 bases at J, leaving 7 bases unmatched.

CDR3: CSVDIGPETQYF. The CDR3 DNA reads TGCAGCGTTGACATAGGGCCCGAGACCCAGTACTTC. The chain has TRBV29-1 and TRBJ2-5; D not resolved. Germline loops: CDR1 SQVTM, CDR2 ANQGSEA. Trimming stripped 3 bases from V and 5 bases from J, with 10 bases between. The CDR3 loop spans 12 amino acids.

This clonotype turned up a few times. The chain couples TRBV6-5 to TRBJ1-1, with TRBD1 matching 8 bases. The CDR3 is made up of 16 amino acids. The germline gives CDR1 MNHEY, CDR2 SVGAGI. The junction had 12 bases not matched to a gene; V was cut back by 6 bases and J by 3 bases. CDR3 sequence reads: CASRTRYQGAHTEAFF. DNA for the CDR3: TGTGCCAGCAGGACCCGCTACCAGGGGGCTCACACTGAAGCTTTCTTT.

This clonotype was seen ten or more times. This rearrangement joins TRBV11-1 to TRBJ2-7, with 7 bases that match TRBD1. The CDR3 is 15 residues long. J gave up 2 bases and V 3 bases, and 7 bases lay outside the gene matches. Germline CDR1 SGHAT, CDR2 FQDESV (reference sequence). The CDR3 loop reads CASSLQGTAAYEQYF. CDR3 coding DNA: TGTGCCAGCAGCTTGCAAGGGACAGCCGCCTACGAGCAGTACTTC.

This chain links TRBV7-6 with TRBJ2-5; perhaps TRBD1 as D (5 bases). The CDR3 length is 14 residues. Deletions cut 0 bases from V and 4 bases from J, with 9 bases between. The germline V gene encodes CDR1 SGHVS and CDR2 FNYEAQ. The CDR3 is CASSLAVGAETQYF. CDR3 in DNA: TGTGCCAGCAGCTTAGCGGTAGGGGCAGAGACCCAGTACTTC.

This clonotype has a count of ten or more. The J gene is TRBJ2-5, the V gene TRBV7-8; D not resolved. V was pared by 4 bases and J by 5 bases, with 11 bases between. From germline, CDR1 is SGHVS and CDR2 FQNEAQ. CDR3 length: 13 amino acids. For the CDR3, the DNA is TGTGCCAGCAGCTCAACCCCTCGGGAGACCCAGTACTTC. Translating gives CASSSTPRETQYF.

V usage is TRBV6-5 and J usage is TRBJ1-2; D is unclear. Looked up from germline, CDR1 is MNHEY and CDR2 is SVGAGI. The CDR3 is 13 residues long. Trimming removed 5 bases at V and 1 base at J, with 8 bases between. The CDR3 bases are TGTGCCAGCAGTCCACAGCTTAACTATGGCTACACCTTC. Its protein is CASSPQLNYGYTF.

A remark on this clonotype: The junction shows a germline mismatch at one end, possibly a read error. V is TRBV6-5 and J is TRBJ1-1; D uncertain. CDR1 MNHEY and CDR2 SVGAGI come from the germline V gene. This CDR3 has 16 residues. CDR3 bases: TGTGCCAGCAGTCTCCAACCCACTGCGGTGAACACTGAAGTTTTCTTT. It yields the protein CASSLQPTAVNTEVFF.

J is TRBJ1-1 and V is TRBV9; D is unresolved. V was pared by 0 bases and J by 8 bases, with 14 bases between. The CDR3 extends over 14 amino acids. In germline, CDR1 is SGDLS, CDR2 YYNGEE. CDR3 coding DNA: TGTGCCAGCAGCGTAGGCGTAGCCAATGGAGAAGCTTTCTTT. This translates into CASSVGVANGEAFF.

There are many counts of this clonotype. Here the CDR3 DNA reads TGTGCCAGCAGACCCGGGACTAGTGGTATCGGGGAGCTGTTTTTT. Amino acids: CASRPGTSGIGELFF. The chain employs TRBV5-4 and TRBJ2-2, with TRBD2 identical over 8 bases. The length of the CDR3 is 15 residues. Per the germline V gene, CDR1 is SGHNT and CDR2 is YYREEE (reference sequence). With 5 bases clipped from V and 7 bases from J, the junction kept 10 bases outside the gene matches.

The V call is TRBV12-3 or TRBV12-4, the J call TRBJ2-2, with D unclear. This CDR3 is 13 amino acids long. Trimming removed 5 bases at V and 6 bases at J, with 10 bases between. The CDR3 DNA is TGTGCCAGCAGTCCCCGACCCTCCGGGGAGCTGTTTTTT. Its translation is CASSPRPSGELFF.

This clonotype occurred many times. The chain links TRBV29-1 to TRBJ2-3, with TRBD2 identical over 9 bases. J gave up 10 bases and V 4 bases, and 15 bases lay outside the gene matches. The CDR3 runs to 15 residues. Per the germline V gene, CDR1 is SQVTM and CDR2 is ANQGSEA. The CDR3 DNA follows: TGCAGCGTTGGGGGACTAGCCTCCCACGGTTCGGCGCAGTATTTT. This sequence encodes CSVGGLASHGSAQYF.

There are many counts of this clonotype. The rearrangement joins TRBV28 to TRBJ1-6; 8 positions match TRBD1. The CDR3 runs to 17 residues. The V gene end was trimmed by 5 bases and the J gene end by 9 bases; junction bases not matched to a gene: 15. CDR1 and CDR2 from the germline V gene are MDHEN and SYDVKM. The CDR3 sequence is CASSPFGTGGLSSPLHF. CDR3 coding DNA: TGTGCCAGCAGTCCTTTTGGAACAGGGGGGTTGTCTTCACCCCTCCACTTT.

The genes are TRBV27 and TRBJ2-3, with TRBD2 matching 11 bases. With V trimmed by 3 bases and J by 5 bases, 1 base remained unmatched. The CDR3 extends over 14 amino acids. Germline V lookup: CDR1 MNHEY, CDR2 SMNVEV (reference sequence). CDR3 sequence: CASSFGLAGDTQYF. The CDR3 nucleotides are TGTGCCAGCAGTTTCGGACTAGCGGGAGATACGCAGTATTTT.

This clonotype was observed many times. The CDR3 region has the DNA TGTGCCAGCAGTCGGGACAGGGGGCCCGGGGAGCTGTTTTTT. As protein: CASSRDRGPGELFF. This chain uses TRBV2 with TRBJ2-2, with 12 nucleotides matching TRBD1. CDR3 length: 14 amino acids. After removal of 5 bases from V and 6 bases from J, the junction contained 1 base not matched to a gene. Germline values: CDR1 SNHLY, CDR2 FYNNEI.

The sample holds many counts of this clonotype. This chain connects TRBV6-5 to TRBJ2-2; TRBD1 or TRBD2 may be the D gene (5 bases each). Germline CDR1 and CDR2: MNHEY and SVGAGI. This CDR3 region has 13 residues. Trimming left V 6 bases short and J 5 bases short, with 10 bases between. CDR3 DNA: TGTGCCAGCAGCCGTGAGGGGACCGGGGAGCTGTTTTTT. Translating gives CASSREGTGELFF.

Worth noting for this clonotype: This may be a read error, as it is one base from a much larger clone. The V and J genes are TRBV28 and TRBJ2-7, with 8 bases that match TRBD2. CDR1 is MDHEN and CDR2 is SYDVKM in the germline V gene. The CDR3 spans 13 residues. CDR3 in DNA: TGTGCCAGCAGAGGTAGCGGGAACTACGAGCGGTACTTC. Protein: CASRGSGNYERYF.

This clonotype occurred many times. The chain couples TRBV28 to TRBJ1-5; D gene ambiguous. CDR3 length: 15 residues. The V and J ends lost 7 bases and 0 bases respectively, with 13 bases between them. CDR1 MDHEN and CDR2 SYDVKM come from the germline V gene. Here the CDR3 reads CASIPLKGSNQPQHF. CDR3 nucleotides: TGTGCCAGCATACCCCTGAAGGGTAGCAATCAGCCCCAGCATTTT.